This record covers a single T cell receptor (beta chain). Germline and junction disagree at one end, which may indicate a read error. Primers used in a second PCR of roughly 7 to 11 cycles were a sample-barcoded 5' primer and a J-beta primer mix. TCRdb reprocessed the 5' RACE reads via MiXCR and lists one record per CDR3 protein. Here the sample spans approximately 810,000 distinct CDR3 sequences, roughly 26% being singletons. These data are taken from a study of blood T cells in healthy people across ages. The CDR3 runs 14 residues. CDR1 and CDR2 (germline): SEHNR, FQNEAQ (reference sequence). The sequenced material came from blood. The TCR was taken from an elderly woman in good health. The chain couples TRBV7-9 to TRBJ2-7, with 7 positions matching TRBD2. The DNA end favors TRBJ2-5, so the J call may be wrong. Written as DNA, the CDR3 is TGTGCCGGCAGCTTAAGGCGGGGGTCAGAGACCCAGTACTTC. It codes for CAGSLRRGSETQYF.